This T cell receptor beta chain was found in a study of blood T cell repertoires in COVID-19. Study as a whole: Samples of COVID-19 (acute and convalescent) were obtained from the United States, Italy and Spain. In each case, the material was cDNA or gDNA derived from T cells, B-cell-depleted T cells, or PBMCs.

Germline V gene data show CDR1 as SGHDT and CDR2 as YYEEEE. Trimming left V 6 bases short and J 9 bases short, with 10 bases between. This CDR3 has 11 amino acids. In the study's own analysis: Estimation of nucleated cell counts was performed using reference gene primer amplification. Method: immunoSEQ multiplex PCR; TCRdb's copy keeps in-frame clones and lacks some. The DNA was the basis for D and trimming; V, J and clone size are from that table. Of about 87,000 clones detected, 80% to 95% appear once; the ten largest clones hold about 6.7%. Enrolled during active infection, Seattle patients were then followed longitudinally.

The chain carries TRBV5-6 and TRBJ2-1; no reliable D call. The TCR comes from a man between 18 and 29 years old with COVID-19, enrolled during active disease. The specimen was peripheral blood. The CDR3 nucleotides read TGTGCCAGCACCTCGTTTAGTGAGCAGTTCTTC. Protein sequence: CASTSFSEQFF.